This T cell receptor beta chain was found in a study of blood T cell repertoires in COVID-19. Study at large: The samples span acute and convalescent COVID-19 from the United States, Italy and Spain. The cDNA or gDNA used as material had been derived from T cells, B-cell-depleted T cells, or PBMCs.

Germline V gene sequence: CDR1 MRHNA, CDR2 SNTAGT. The junction had 6 bases not matched to a gene; V was cut back by 4 bases and J by 8 bases. The CDR3 sequence is 15 residues long. In the authors' methods: Amplification of reference gene primers provided the estimated nucleated cell counts. Sequenced by immunoSEQ multiplex PCR; TCRdb stores in-frame clones only, minus some. The DNA gave D and trimming, while V, J and clone size come from that table. The sample contains a few hundred thousand clones, approximately 87% of which appear only once. The receptor was isolated from a man in his fifties or sixties with acute or convalescent COVID-19. The sample comprised peripheral blood. The gene calls are TRBV6-4 and TRBJ2-1, with 12 positions matching TRBD2. This chain's CDR3 is CASSAQLAGGHEQFF. The CDR3 DNA reads TGTGCCAGCAGTGCCCAACTAGCGGGAGGCCATGAGCAGTTCTTC.